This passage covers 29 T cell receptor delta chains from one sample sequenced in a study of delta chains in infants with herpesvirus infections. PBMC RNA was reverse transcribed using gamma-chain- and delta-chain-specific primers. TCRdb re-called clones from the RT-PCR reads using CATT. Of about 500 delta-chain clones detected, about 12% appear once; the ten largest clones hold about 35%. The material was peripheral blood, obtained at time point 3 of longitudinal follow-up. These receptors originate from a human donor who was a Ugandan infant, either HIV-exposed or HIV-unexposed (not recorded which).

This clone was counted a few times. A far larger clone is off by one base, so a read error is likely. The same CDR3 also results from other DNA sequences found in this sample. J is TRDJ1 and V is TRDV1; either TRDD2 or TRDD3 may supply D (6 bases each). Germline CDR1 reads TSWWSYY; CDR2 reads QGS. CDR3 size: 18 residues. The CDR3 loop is CALGDPPTRGTDTDKLIF. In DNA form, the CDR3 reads TGTGCTCTCGGGGACCCTCCTACGCGGGGGACTGACACCGATAAACTCATCTTT.

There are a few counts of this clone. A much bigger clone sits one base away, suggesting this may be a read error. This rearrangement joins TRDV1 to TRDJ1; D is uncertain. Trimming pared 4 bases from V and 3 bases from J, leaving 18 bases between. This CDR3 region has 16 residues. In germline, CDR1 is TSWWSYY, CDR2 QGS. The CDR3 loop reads CALGARLPPGADKLIF. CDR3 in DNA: TGTGCTCTTGGGGCCCGCCTCCCGCCGGGCGCCGATAAACTCATCTTT.

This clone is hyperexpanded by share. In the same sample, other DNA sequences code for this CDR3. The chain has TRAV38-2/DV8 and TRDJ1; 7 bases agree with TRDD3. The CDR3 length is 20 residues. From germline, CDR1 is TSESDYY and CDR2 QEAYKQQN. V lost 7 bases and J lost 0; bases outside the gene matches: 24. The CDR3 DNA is TGTGCTTATGCAAACAACCGGGGGATTAGACCTCTCATCCACACCGATAAACTCATCTTT. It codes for CAYANNRGIRPLIHTDKLIF.

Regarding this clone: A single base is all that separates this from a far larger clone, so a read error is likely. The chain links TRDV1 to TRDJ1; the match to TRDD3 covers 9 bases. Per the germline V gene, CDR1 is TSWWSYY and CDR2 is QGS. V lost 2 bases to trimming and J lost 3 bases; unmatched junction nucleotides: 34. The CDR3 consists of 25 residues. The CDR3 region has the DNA TGTGCTCTTGGGGAAATGGCGCCTTCTTCCAACAACGTACTGGGGGACACCCTTTACGCCGATAAACTCATCTTT. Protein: CALGEMAPSSNNVLGDTLYADKLIF.

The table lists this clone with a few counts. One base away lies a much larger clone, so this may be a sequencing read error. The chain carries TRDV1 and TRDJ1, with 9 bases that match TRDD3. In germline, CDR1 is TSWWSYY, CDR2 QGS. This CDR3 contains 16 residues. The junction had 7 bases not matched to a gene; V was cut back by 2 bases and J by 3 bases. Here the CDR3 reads CALGEGPGIRSDKLIF. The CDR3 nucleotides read TGTGCTCTTGGGGAAGGCCCGGGGATACGCTCCGATAAACTCATCTTT.

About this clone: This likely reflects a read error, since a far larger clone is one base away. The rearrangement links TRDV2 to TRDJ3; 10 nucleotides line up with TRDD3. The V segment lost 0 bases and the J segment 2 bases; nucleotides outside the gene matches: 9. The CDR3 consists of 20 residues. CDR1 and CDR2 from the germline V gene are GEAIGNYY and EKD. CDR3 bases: TGTGCCTGTGACACCGACTGGGGGATTAGTGGTCCCTGGGACACCCGACAGATGTTTTTC. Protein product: CACDTDWGISGPWDTRQMFF.

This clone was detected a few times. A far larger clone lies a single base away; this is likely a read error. CDR3 sequence (DNA): TGTGCTCTTGGGGAGCCTGGATCTGCGAATTATGGATTGGTGGAGACCGATAAACTCATCTTT. Translated, it gives CALGEPGSANYGLVETDKLIF. This rearrangement joins TRDV1 to TRDJ1; no firm D call. From germline, CDR1 is TSWWSYY and CDR2 QGS. The CDR3 extends over 21 amino acids. V was clipped by 3 bases and J by 2 bases, with 31 bases between them.

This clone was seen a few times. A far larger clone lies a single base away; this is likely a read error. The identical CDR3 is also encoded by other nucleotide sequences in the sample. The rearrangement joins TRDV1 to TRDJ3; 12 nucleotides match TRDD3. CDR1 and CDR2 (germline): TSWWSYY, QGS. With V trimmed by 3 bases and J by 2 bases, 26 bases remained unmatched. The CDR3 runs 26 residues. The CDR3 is CALGDLPRTSSLLGDTLTWDTRQMFF. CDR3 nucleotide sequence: TGTGCTCTTGGGGATCTTCCCCGGACGTCCTCCCTACTGGGGGATACCTTAACCTGGGACACCCGACAGATGTTTTTC.

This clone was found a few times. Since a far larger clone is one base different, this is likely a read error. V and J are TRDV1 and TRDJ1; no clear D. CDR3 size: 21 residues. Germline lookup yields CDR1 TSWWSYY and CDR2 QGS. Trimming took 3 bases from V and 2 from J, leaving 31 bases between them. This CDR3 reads CALGEPGPANHGLVETDKLIF. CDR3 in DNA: TGTGCTCTTGGGGAGCCTGGACCTGCGAATCATGGATTGGTGGAGACCGATAAACTCATCTTT.

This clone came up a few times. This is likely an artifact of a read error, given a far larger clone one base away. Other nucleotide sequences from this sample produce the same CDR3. The CDR3: CALGPPLSAYTKLIF. CDR3 in DNA: TGTGCTCTCGGGCCTCCCCTTTCCGCTTACACGAAACTCATCTTT. The chain is built from TRDV1 and TRDJ1; no firm D call. In germline, CDR1 is TSWWSYY, CDR2 QGS. The V gene lost 9 bases and the J gene lost 8 bases, with 25 bases spanning the gap. The CDR3 sequence is 15 residues long.

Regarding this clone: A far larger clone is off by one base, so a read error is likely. CDR3 coding DNA: TGTGCCTGTGACACCGTACTGGGGGATACGAGCTCCTGGGACATCCGACAGATGTTTTTC. This gives the protein CACDTVLGDTSSWDIRQMFF. The chain is built from TRDV2 and TRDJ3; 13 nucleotides line up with TRDD3. The J gene is absent in TCRdb and was assigned here via DNA matching to germline. The CDR3 spans 20 residues. Per the germline V gene, CDR1 is GEAIGNYY and CDR2 is EKD.

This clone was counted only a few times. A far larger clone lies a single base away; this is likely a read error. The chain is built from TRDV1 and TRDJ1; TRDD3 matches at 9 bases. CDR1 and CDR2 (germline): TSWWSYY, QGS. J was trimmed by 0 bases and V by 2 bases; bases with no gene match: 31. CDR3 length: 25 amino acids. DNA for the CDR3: TGTGCTCTTGGGGAAATGGCGCCTTCTTCCAACGACGTACTGGGGGACACCCTTTACACCGATAAACTCATCTTT. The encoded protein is CALGEMAPSSNDVLGDTLYTDKLIF.

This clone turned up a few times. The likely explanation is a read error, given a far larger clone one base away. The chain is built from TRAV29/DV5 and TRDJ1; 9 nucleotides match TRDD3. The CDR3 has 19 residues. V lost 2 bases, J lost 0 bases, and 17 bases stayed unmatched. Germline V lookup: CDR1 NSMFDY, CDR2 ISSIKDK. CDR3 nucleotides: TGTGCAGCAAGGGTGAGACTGGGGGACACCATACGGTACACCGATAAACTCATCTTT. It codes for CAARVRLGDTIRYTDKLIF. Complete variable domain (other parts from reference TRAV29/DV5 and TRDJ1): DQQVKQNSPSLSVQEGRISILNCDYTNSMFDYFLWYKKYPAEGPTFLISISSIKDKNEDGRFTVFLNKSAKHLSLHIVPSQPGDSAVYFCAARVRLGDTIRYTDKLIFGKGTRVTVEP.

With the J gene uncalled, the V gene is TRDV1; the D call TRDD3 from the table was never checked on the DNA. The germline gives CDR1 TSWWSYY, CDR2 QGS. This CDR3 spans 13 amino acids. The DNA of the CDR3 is TGTGCTCTTGGGGAATCCGCCTACTTAGAGCTCATCTTT. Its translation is CALGESAYLELIF.

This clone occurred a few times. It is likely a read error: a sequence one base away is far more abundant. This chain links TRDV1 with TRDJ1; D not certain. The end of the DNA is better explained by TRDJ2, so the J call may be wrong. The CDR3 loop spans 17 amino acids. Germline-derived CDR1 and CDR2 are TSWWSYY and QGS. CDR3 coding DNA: TGTGCTCTTGGGGAATCCGCCTCCCTCCTCTTGACAGCACAACTCTTCTTT. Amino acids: CALGESASLLLTAQLFF.

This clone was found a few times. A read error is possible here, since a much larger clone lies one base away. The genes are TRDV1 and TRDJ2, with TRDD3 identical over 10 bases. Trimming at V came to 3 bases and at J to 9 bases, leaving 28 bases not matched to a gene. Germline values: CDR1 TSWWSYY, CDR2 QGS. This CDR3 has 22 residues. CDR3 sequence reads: CALGEYPYGLYWGIGRLPQLFF. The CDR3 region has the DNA TGTGCTCTTGGGGAGTATCCCTACGGGCTTTACTGGGGGATTGGACGCTTGCCACAACTCTTCTTT.

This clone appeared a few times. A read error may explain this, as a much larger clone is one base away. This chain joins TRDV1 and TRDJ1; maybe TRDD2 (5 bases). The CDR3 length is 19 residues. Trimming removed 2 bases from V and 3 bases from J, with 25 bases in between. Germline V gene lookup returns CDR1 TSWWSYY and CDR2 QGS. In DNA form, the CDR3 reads TGTGCTCTTGGGGAAACCCTCTTCCCAACTCGACAGTGGTCCGATAAACTCATCTTT. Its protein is CALGETLFPTRQWSDKLIF.

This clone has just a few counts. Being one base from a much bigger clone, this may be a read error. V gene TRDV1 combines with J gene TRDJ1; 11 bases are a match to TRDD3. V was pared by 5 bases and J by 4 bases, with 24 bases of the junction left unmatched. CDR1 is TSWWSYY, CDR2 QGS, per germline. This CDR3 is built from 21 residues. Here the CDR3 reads CALGPLPGSWGILKYIDKLIF. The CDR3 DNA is TGTGCTCTTGGGCCCCTTCCGGGGTCCTGGGGGATACTAAAGTACATCGATAAACTCATCTTT.

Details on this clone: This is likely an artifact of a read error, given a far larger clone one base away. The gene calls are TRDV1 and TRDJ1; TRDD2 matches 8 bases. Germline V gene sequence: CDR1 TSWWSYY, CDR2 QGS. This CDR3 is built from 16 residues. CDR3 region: CAPGVTFLKAASKLIF. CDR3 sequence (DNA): TGTGCTCCTGGGGTGACCTTCCTAAAAGCGGCCTCTAAACTCATCTTT.

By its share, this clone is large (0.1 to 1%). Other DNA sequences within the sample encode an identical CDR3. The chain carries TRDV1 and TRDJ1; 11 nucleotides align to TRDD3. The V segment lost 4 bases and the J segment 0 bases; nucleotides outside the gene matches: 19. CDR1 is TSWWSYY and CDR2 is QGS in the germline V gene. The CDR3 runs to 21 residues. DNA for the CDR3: TGTGCTCTTGGGGTGCACTGGGCGTACTGGGGGATAAGGGGGGACACCGATAAACTCATCTTT. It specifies CALGVHWAYWGIRGDTDKLIF.

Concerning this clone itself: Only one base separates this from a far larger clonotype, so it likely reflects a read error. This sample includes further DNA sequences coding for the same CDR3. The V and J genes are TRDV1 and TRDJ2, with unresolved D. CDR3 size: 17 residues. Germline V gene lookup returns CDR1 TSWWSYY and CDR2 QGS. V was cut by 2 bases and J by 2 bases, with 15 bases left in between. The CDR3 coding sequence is TGTGCTCTTGGGGAATCAGCCTCCCTCCCCTTGACAGCACAACTCTTCTTT. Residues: CALGESASLPLTAQLFF.

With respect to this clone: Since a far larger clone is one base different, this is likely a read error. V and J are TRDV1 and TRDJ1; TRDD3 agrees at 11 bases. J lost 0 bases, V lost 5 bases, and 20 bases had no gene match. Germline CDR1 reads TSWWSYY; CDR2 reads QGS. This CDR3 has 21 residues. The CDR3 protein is CALGPLLGSWGILKYTDKLIF. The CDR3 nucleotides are TGTGCTCTTGGGCCCCTTCTGGGGTCCTGGGGGATACTAAAGTACACCGATAAACTCATCTTT.

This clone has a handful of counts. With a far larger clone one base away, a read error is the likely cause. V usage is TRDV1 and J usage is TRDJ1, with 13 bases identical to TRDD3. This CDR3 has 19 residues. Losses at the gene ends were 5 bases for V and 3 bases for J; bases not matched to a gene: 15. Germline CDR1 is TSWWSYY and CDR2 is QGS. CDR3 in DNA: TGTGCTCTTGGGAAAAAGGGGGACTGGGGGATACGGTGCCCCGATAAACTCATCTTT. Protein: CALGKKGDWGIRCPDKLIF.

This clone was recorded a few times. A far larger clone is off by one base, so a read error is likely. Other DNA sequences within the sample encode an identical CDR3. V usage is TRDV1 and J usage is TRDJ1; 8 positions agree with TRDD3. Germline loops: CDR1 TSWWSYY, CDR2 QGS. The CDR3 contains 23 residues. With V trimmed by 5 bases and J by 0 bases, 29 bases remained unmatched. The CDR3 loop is CALGLTGGYRVVISGGYTDKLIF. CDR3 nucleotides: TGTGCTCTTGGGCTTACTGGGGGTTACCGTGTTGTAATCAGTGGGGGGTACACCGATAAACTCATCTTT.

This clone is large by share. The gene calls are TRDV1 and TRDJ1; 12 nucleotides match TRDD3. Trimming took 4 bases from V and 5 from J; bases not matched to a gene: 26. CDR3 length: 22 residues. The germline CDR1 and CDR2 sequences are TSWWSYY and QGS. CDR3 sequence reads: CALGAMPEAFLGDTRLKDKLIF. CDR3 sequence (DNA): TGTGCTCTTGGGGCCATGCCAGAGGCCTTCCTGGGGGATACGAGACTTAAAGATAAACTCATCTTT.

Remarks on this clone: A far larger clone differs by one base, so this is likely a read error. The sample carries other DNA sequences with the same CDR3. The CDR3 DNA sequence: TGTGCCTGTGACACCGTACTGGGGGATACGAGCTCCTGGGACACCCGACAGATGTTTTTT. Translated, it gives CACDTVLGDTSSWDTRQMFF. The V gene is TRDV2, but the J gene lacks a call; the table's TRDD3 call for D was not verified on the DNA. The V gene's germline CDR1 is GEAIGNYY and CDR2 EKD. CDR3 size: 20 residues.

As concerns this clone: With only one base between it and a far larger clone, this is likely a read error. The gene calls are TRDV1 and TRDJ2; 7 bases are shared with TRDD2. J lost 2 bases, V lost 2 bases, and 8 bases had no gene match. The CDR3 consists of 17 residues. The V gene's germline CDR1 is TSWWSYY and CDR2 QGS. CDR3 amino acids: CALGESAFLPLTAQLFF. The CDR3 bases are TGTGCTCTTGGGGAATCCGCCTTCCTCCCCTTGACAGCACAACTCTTCTTT.

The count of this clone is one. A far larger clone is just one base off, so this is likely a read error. CDR3 loop: CARDTVLGDTSSWDTRQMFF. CDR3 in DNA: TGTGCCCGTGACACCGTACTGGGGGATACGAGCTCCTGGGACACCCGACAGATGTTTTTC. The rearrangement uses TRDV2 and TRDJ3; 13 nucleotides line up with TRDD3. Since TCRdb gives no J gene, matching the DNA to germline was used here to assign it. This CDR3 region has 20 residues. The germline V gene has CDR1 GEAIGNYY and CDR2 EKD.

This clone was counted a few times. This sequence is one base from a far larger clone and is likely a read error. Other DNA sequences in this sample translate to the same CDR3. The chain's CDR3 is CALGESARGRGVGSYTDKLIF. The CDR3 nucleotides are TGTGCTCTTGGGGAATCTGCCAGGGGCCGGGGGGTTGGCTCGTACACCGATAAACTCATCTTT. The rearrangement joins TRDV1 to TRDJ1; the D gene is possibly TRDD3 (5 bases). CDR3 size: 21 residues. With 2 bases removed from V and 0 bases from J, the gap between germline ends came to 28 bases. Looked up from germline, CDR1 is TSWWSYY and CDR2 is QGS.